This T cell receptor (beta chain) was identified during a study of regulatory T cells in long-lasting Graves disease. Study-wide results and limits: Researchers examined only peripheral blood and not thyroid tissue.

Sequencing libraries for TCR beta were prepared with iRepertoire HTBI primers and Arm-PCR of CDR3 regions. TCRdb used MiXCR to reprocess the multiplex PCR reads, holding one entry per CDR3 protein. The sample consists of 400,000 to 500,000 distinct CDR3 sequences, approximately 14% of them appearing once. Time point reported: newly diagnosed GD, antithyroid drugs for less than 3 months. The TCR library was prepared using RNA isolated from PBMCs. The table lists this clonotype with a few counts. Its antigen is currently unknown. These data are also associated with another study on T cells in Graves' hyperthyroidism and ophthalmopathy.

This clonotype was sampled from a woman in her 50s with Graves disease. Here the sequenced sample was peripheral blood mononuclear cells (PBMCs), taken at new diagnosis, from a patient treated with antithyroid drugs.

The DNA for the CDR3 is TGTGCCATCAGTGAGTGGGGCAGGACGGGAGTTTACAATGAGCAGTTCTTC. Amino acids: CAISEWGRTGVYNEQFF. The chain combines TRBV10-3 with TRBJ2-1; D may be TRBD2 (6 bases). Trimming stripped 1 base from V and 4 bases from J, with 17 bases between. The length of the CDR3 is 17 residues. Germline assignment: CDR1 ENHRY and CDR2 SYGVKD.